The TCR beta chain under discussion was sequenced for a study of vaccination and CD4 T cells after COVID-19 (dated by TCRdb to between 2020 and 2023). About the investigation overall: Convalescent patients had a positive SARS-CoV-2 result on nasal swab PCR, and of these patients, several had mild disease and one had severe disease. In around 10 COVID-19 convalescent patients and several infection-naive healthy vaccine recipients, researchers compared the spike-specific CD4+ TCR repertoire from before mRNA vaccination with the repertoire from after. Control cultures used a CEFX viral epitope pool as positive control, an HIV-1 Nef peptide pool as negative control, or no peptide. The cultures were stimulated with overlapping spike peptide pools from SARS-CoV-2 and from the common cold coronaviruses HCoV-NL63, HCoV-OC43 and HCoV-229E. Each participant got two doses of either the Pfizer-BioNTech BNT162b2 vaccine (n=8) or the Moderna mRNA-1273 vaccine (n=2). In the convalescent cohort there were six males and four females, among whom were two Hispanic individuals, seven Caucasians, two Asians and one multiracial person. The time from the second vaccine dose to post-vaccine blood sampling had a median of roughly 77 days and ranged from about 13 to 250 days. Post-COVID blood samples were collected from convalescent patients a median of roughly 100 days after diagnosis, with a range of about 30 to 161 days. Study-wide conclusions, independent of this receptor: The median number of SARS-CoV-2-reactive clonotypes rose from 21 after infection to roughly 38 after vaccination, but the change was not significant. Among the post-vaccine SARS-CoV-2-reactive clones in convalescent patients, a median approximately 86% showed up only after vaccination, which suggests vaccine-specific priming. Relatively few convalescent patients were included in the study, and early timepoints after natural infection were not analyzed. Of the vaccine-specific clones found in convalescent patients, nearly all (304 of 307) were mono-reactive for SARS-CoV-2 spike instead of being cross-reactive with common cold coronaviruses.

The table lists this clonotype with a few counts. No cognate antigen has been identified for it. No much larger clone is present one base from it, and per-base qualities are unavailable. In the paper's terms, the treatment or condition label means: roughly 10-day PBMC culture with coronavirus spike peptide pools or control peptides (ViraFEST assay). To expand antigen-specific T cells with peptide pools and then pick out the expanded clonotypes through TCR sequencing, the study relied on the ViraFEST assay. Positive SARS-CoV-2 PCR tests in the convalescent patients dated from March to December 2020, before Alpha, Beta and Delta variants emerged in the United States. PBMCs were cultured at about 2 million per well in IMDM supplemented with roughly 5% human AB serum and 8.5 to 10 IU/ml IL-2, with approximately 10 ug/ml peptide pools added. On days 3 and 7, half of the culture medium was replaced with fresh IL-2-containing medium. After 10 days of culture, CD4+ T cells were isolated by negative selection with the EasySep CD4+ T cell isolation kit. Ficoll-Paque Plus gradient centrifugation was used to isolate PBMCs from whole blood, and the isolated PBMCs were then either used fresh or cryopreserved at -140C. Each culture condition was generally run in triplicate wells.

The V and J ends are trimmed by 2 bases and 4 bases, leaving 12 bases between them. From the cysteine through the phenylalanine, the CDR3 covers 15 amino acids. The entry retains the CDR3 DNA only, 45 bases that are in frame from base 1. Based on the germline V gene, the CDR1 and CDR2 sequences are SNHLY and FYNNEI. Library method: PCR. DNA from cultured CD4+ T cells was subjected to TCR sequencing with the Oncomine TCR Beta short-read assay at the Johns Hopkins FTIC core. Genomic DNA was extracted from the cultured CD4+ T cells with the QIAamp micro DNA kit. Oncomine TCR Beta libraries made from cultured CD4+ T cells were pooled using unique dual indexes and sequenced on an Illumina iSeq 100. The paper's processing steps were these. Non-productive sequences were removed, and CDR3s that did not start with C, did not end with F or W, or were shorter than 7 amino acids were discarded. The MANAFEST web application was used to identify antigen-specific clonotypes by comparing peptide-stimulated wells against reference wells and other culture wells. For a clone to be called positive, the clone needed an FDR below 0.05, an odds ratio above 5, and a productive frequency above 0.1% in at least two of three replicate wells. Clonotypes that were significantly expanded in both SARS-CoV-2 spike wells and at least one common cold coronavirus spike condition were defined as cross-reactive. Similarity between CDR3 sequences was evaluated in R version 3.6.1 using Levenshtein distances (stringdist) and unrooted phylogenetic trees (ape). The public reads were quality trimmed at Q25 with fastp and then assembled into clones with MiXCR by TCRdb, keeping productive beta chains. Rows are combined by CDR3 protein, so each entry shows the most common genes and DNA. TCRdb, not the original authors, processed these V and J calls. For this sample there are around 15,000 distinct CDR3 sequences; 55% appear just once. The ten largest clones add up to approximately 8.4% of the sample.

This receptor was obtained from a human donor who had recovered from COVID-19. The receptor chain draws on TRBV2 and TRBJ1-3, with the D gene too uncertain to name. The source material was CD4+ T cells from blood, cultured in vitro. The base sequence is TGTGCCAGCAGTGAATCAGCCTTGATGGGAAACACCATATATTTT. Its product reads: CASSESALMGNTIYF.